This T cell receptor beta chain was captured in a study of blood T cell repertoires in COVID-19. Libraries were prepared by immunoSEQ multiplex PCR; TCRdb keeps only in-frame clonotypes and omits some of them. The sample lists 200,000 to 250,000 clones, 86% occurring once. Sequenced sample: PBMCs or T cells enriched from blood (not recorded which). This TCR was sampled from a middle-aged woman with acute COVID-19.

In nucleotides, the CDR3 is TGTGCCAGCAGCCCGACAGGAGAGGGTTCACCCCTCCACTTT. Residues: CASSPTGEGSPLHF. The V and J genes are TRBV7-3 and TRBJ1-6, with D perhaps matching TRBD1 (6 bases). CDR1 and CDR2 (germline): SGHTA, FQGTGA. V was trimmed by 5 bases and J by 9 bases, leaving 14 bases between them. This CDR3 spans 14 amino acids.